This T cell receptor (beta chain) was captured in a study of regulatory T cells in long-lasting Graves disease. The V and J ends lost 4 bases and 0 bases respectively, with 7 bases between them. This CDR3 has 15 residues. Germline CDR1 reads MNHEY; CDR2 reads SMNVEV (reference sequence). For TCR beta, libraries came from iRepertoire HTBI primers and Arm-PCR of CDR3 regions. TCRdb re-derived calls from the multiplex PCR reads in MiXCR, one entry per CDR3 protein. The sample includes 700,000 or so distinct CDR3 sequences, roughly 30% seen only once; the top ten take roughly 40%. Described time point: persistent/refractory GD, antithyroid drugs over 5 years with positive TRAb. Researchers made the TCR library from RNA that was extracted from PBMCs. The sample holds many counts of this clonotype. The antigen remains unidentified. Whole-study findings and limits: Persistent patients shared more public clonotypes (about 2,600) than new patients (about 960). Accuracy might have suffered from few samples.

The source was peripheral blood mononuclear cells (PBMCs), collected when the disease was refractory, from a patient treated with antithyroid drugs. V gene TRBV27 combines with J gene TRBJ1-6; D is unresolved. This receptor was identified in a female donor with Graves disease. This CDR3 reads CASSSKSSYNSPLHF. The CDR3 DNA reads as TGTGCCAGCAGTTCCAAGAGCTCCTATAATTCACCCCTCCACTTT.